What follows are 5 T cell receptor beta chains derived from one specimen sequenced in a study of cytomegalovirus exposure and HLA in healthy donors. In the PCR, 60 Vbeta and 13 Jbeta primers were used. TCRdb's copy holds only in-frame clones and misses some; the assay was immunoSEQ multiplex PCR. The sample contains 150,000 to 200,000 clones, about three quarters of which appear only once. The specimen sequenced was PBMCs. The receptors here all came from a man aged 25 to 40 in good health and CMV-seropositive.

The J gene is TRBJ2-7, the V gene TRBV9, with 10 positions matching TRBD1. Trimming removed 3 bases from V and 3 bases from J; junction bases left unmatched: 9. There are 16 residues in the CDR3. Germline CDR1 is SGDLS and CDR2 is YYNGEE. CDR3 amino acids: CASSEWPGQGNYEQYF. CDR3 nucleotides: TGTGCCAGCAGCGAGTGGCCGGGACAGGGGAACTACGAGCAGTACTTC.

V usage is TRBV4-2 and J usage is TRBJ2-1; 12 bases match TRBD2. J was trimmed by 4 bases and V by 0 bases; bases with no gene match: 10. There are 19 residues in the CDR3. Per germline, CDR1 LGHNA and CDR2 YNFKEQ. The CDR3: CASSQDLLAGGPRYNEQFF. The CDR3 DNA is TGTGCCAGCAGCCAAGATTTGCTAGCGGGAGGGCCTAGATACAATGAGCAGTTCTTC.

CDR3 protein: CASSQWLAGVMDTQYF. CDR3 in DNA: TGTGCCAGCAGCCAGTGGCTAGCGGGAGTAATGGATACGCAGTATTTT. The chain is built from TRBV11-2 and TRBJ2-3, with 10 bases fitting TRBD2. After removal of 5 bases from V and 6 bases from J, the junction contained 11 bases not matched to a gene. There are 16 residues in the CDR3. Looked up from germline, CDR1 is SGHAT and CDR2 is FQNNGV.

This clone came up a few times. The chain links TRBV2 to TRBJ2-7; the D gene is possibly TRBD1 (6 bases). Germline V gene lookup returns CDR1 SNHLY and CDR2 FYNNEI. V lost 8 bases to trimming and J lost 2 bases, with 7 bases between them. CDR3 length equals 11 residues. CDR3 sequence reads: CASGGPYEQYF. In DNA, the CDR3 is TGTGCCAGCGGGGGCCCCTACGAGCAGTACTTC.

This chain uses TRBV30 with TRBJ2-3, with D perhaps matching TRBD2 (5 bases). V lost 4 bases, J lost 3 bases, and 17 bases lay in between. The CDR3 is 15 residues long. CDR1 and CDR2 from the germline V gene are GTSNPN and SVGIG (reference sequence). The CDR3 nucleotides are TGTGCCTGGAACTCGGGATCCCGCGGGACAGATACGCAGTATTTT. Its translation is CAWNSGSRGTDTQYF.